This passage covers 10 T cell receptor beta chains from one sample sequenced in a study of OX40 agonist ivuxolimab in advanced cancers. TCRdb keeps only in-frame clones here, not all; method: immunoSEQ multiplex PCR. Here the sample spans about 77,000 clones, around 80% being singletons. This specimen was CD4+ or CD8+ T cells sorted from blood, taken in a trial of the OX40 agonist ivuxolimab. These TCRs come from an adult with an advanced solid tumor such as melanoma, head and neck, liver or kidney cancer.

V and J are TRBV7-2 and TRBJ2-1; unclear D gene. CDR3 length: 13 residues. Per the germline V gene, CDR1 is SGHTA and CDR2 is FQGNSA. The ends were cut back, 7 bases at V and 9 bases at J, with 16 bases in the middle. The DNA for the CDR3 is TGTGCCAGCACCCAAACCCAAGTTGGTGAGCAGTTCTTC. Protein: CASTQTQVGEQFF. Combining the CDR3 with reference TRBV7-2 and TRBJ2-1 gives the whole variable domain GAGVSQSPSNKVTEKGKDVELRCDPISGHTALYWYRQSLGQGLEFLIYFQGNSAPDKSGLPSDRFSAERTGGSVSTLTIQRTQQEDSAVYLCASTQTQVGEQFFGPGTRLTVL.

The CDR3 sequence: CASSRQGPLNTEAFF. The CDR3, as DNA: TGTGCCAGCTCTCGACAGGGGCCTCTGAACACTGAAGCTTTCTTT. The gene calls are TRBV18 and TRBJ1-1; TRBD1 agrees at 8 bases. V trimming: 6 bases; J trimming: 0 bases; junction bases outside the gene matches: 6. The CDR3 sequence is 15 residues long. Germline V CDR1 and CDR2: KGHSH, LQKENI.

The chain uses TRBV6-5 and TRBJ2-3; 10 nucleotides match TRBD2. Looked up from germline, CDR1 is MNHEY and CDR2 is SVGAGI. V shed 8 bases, J shed 0 bases, and the junction held 5 bases outside the gene matches. The CDR3 consists of 15 residues. In DNA, the CDR3 is TGTGCCAGCGGGGGACTAGCGACTAGCACAGATACGCAGTATTTT. Protein product: CASGGLATSTDTQYF.

The chain is built from TRBV19 and TRBJ1-2; weak D call: TRBD1 (5 bases). Germline V gene lookup returns CDR1 LNHDA and CDR2 SQIVND (reference sequence). CDR3 size: 14 residues. V was pared by 5 bases and J by 5 bases, with 15 bases between. The DNA for the CDR3 is TGTGCCAGTAGTGGGACCGAGGGTGGATATGGCTACACCTTC. It is translated as CASSGTEGGYGYTF.

V and J are TRBV4-3 and TRBJ1-5; D is uncertain. Germline CDR1 LGHNA, CDR2 YSLEER. V was shortened by 1 base and J by 8 bases, with 9 bases between the two germline ends. The CDR3 spans 13 residues. CDR3 coding DNA: TGCGCCAGCAGCCAAGGGCTGGGGAAGCCCCAGCATTTT. It is translated as CASSQGLGKPQHF.

This clone was observed a handful of times. This chain connects TRBV27 to TRBJ1-1; 9 nucleotides align to TRBD1. This CDR3 has 14 residues. From germline, CDR1 is MNHEY and CDR2 SMNVEV (reference sequence). V shed 6 bases and J 8 bases; nucleotides not matched to a gene: 10. CDR3 protein: CASSQNRGRGEAFF. The CDR3 coding sequence is TGTGCCAGCAGCCAGAACAGGGGGCGCGGGGAAGCTTTCTTT.

The chain couples TRBV30 to TRBJ1-2, with 8 bases matching TRBD1. The V gene end was trimmed by 5 bases and the J gene end by 0 bases; junction bases not matched to a gene: 5. Germline V CDR1 and CDR2: GTSNPN, SVGIG (reference sequence). This CDR3 is built from 14 residues. CDR3 bases: TGTGCCTGGGGGCCAGGGGGCTCTAACTATGGCTACACCTTC. This encodes CAWGPGGSNYGYTF.

This chain joins TRBV30 and TRBJ2-1; TRBD2 aligns across 8 bases. J gave up 7 bases and V 0 bases, and 5 bases lay outside the gene matches. There are 14 residues in the CDR3. In germline, CDR1 is GTSNPN, CDR2 SVGIG (reference sequence). Written as DNA, the CDR3 is TGTGCCTGGAGTGTAGGGACTAGTCATAATGAGCAGTTCTTC. Protein sequence: CAWSVGTSHNEQFF.

The rearrangement links TRBV7-9 to TRBJ1-4, with 9 bases lining up with TRBD1. Looked up from germline, CDR1 is SEHNR and CDR2 is FQNEAQ (reference sequence). V trimming: 4 bases; J trimming: 3 bases; junction bases outside the gene matches: 6. The CDR3 contains 16 residues. CDR3 nucleotides: TGTGCCAGCAGCTCCGGACAGGGGAGAGCTAATGAAAAACTGTTTTTT. This translates into CASSSGQGRANEKLFF.

The chain has TRBV6-5 and TRBJ2-7; 13 nucleotides line up with TRBD2. Germline assignment: CDR1 MNHEY and CDR2 SVGAGI. This CDR3 has 15 residues. The V segment lost 6 bases and the J segment 2 bases; nucleotides outside the gene matches: 4. CDR3 residues: CASSRTSGRAYEQYF. CDR3 in DNA: TGTGCCAGCAGCCGTACTAGCGGGAGGGCCTACGAGCAGTACTTC.